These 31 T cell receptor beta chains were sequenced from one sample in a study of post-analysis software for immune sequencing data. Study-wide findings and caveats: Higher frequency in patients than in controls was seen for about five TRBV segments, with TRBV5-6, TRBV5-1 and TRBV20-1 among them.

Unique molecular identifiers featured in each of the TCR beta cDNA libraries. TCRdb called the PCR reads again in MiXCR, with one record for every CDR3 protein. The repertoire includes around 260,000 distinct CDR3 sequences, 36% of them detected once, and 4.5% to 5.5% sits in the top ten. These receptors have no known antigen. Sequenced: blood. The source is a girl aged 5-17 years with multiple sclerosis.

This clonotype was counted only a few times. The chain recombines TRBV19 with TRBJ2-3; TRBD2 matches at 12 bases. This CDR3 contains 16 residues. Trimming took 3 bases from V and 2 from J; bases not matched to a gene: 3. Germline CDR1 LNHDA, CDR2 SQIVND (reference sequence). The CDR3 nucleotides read TGTGCCAGTAGTATTCTAGCGGGGGGGGCCACAGATACGCAGTATTTT. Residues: CASSILAGGATDTQYF.

The CDR3 reads CASSPGSSGNTIYF. The CDR3 DNA follows: TGTGCCAGCTCACCAGGGAGCTCTGGAAACACCATATATTTT. This chain connects TRBV18 to TRBJ1-3; no clear D. Trimming left V 2 bases short and J 0 bases short, with 5 bases between. This CDR3 has 14 residues. The germline V gene encodes CDR1 KGHSH and CDR2 LQKENI.

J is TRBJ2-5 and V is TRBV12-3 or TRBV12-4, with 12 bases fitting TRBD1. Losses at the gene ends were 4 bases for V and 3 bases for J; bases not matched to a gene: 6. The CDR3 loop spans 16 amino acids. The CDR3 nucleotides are TGTGCCAGCAGTTCAGGGACAGGGGGCATTGAAGAGACCCAGTACTTC. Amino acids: CASSSGTGGIEETQYF.

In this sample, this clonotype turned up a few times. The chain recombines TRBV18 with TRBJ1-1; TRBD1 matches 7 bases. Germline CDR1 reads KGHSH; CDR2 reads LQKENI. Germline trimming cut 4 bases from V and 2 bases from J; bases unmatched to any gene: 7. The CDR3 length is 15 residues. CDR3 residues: CASSRRGGGNTEAFF. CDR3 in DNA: TGTGCCAGCTCACGCCGTGGAGGGGGCAACACTGAAGCTTTCTTT. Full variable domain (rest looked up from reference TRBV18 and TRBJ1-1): NAGVMQNPRHLVRRRGQEARLRCSPMKGHSHVYWYRQLPEEGLKFMVYLQKENIIDESGMPKERFSAEFPKEGPSILRIQQVVRGDSAAYFCASSRRGGGNTEAFFGQGTRLTVV.

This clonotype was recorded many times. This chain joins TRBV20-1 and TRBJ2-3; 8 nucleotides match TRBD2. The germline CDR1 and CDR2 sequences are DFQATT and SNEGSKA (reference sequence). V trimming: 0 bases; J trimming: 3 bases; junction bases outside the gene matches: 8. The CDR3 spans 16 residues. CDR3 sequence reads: CSARDLSGSTTDTQYF. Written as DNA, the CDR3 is TGCAGTGCTAGAGATCTCAGCGGGAGTACAACAGATACGCAGTATTTT.

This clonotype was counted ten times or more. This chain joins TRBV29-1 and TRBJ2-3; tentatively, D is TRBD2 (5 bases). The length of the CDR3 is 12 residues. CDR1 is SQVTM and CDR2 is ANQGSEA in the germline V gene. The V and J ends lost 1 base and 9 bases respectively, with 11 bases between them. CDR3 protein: CSVEAGGLTQYF. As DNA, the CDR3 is TGCAGCGTTGAAGCGGGCGGGCTGACGCAGTATTTT.

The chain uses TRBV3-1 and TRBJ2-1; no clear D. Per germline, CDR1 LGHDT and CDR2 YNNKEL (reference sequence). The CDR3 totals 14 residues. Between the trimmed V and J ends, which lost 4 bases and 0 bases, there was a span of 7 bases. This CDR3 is CASSRRSSYNEQFF. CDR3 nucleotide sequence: TGTGCCAGCAGCCGCAGGAGCTCCTACAATGAGCAGTTCTTC.

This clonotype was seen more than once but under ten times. CDR3 residues: CASRTSGQRNSPLHF. CDR3 in DNA: TGTGCCAGCAGGACTTCGGGACAACGTAATTCACCCCTCCACTTT. The V gene is TRBV6-2 or TRBV6-3, the J gene TRBJ1-6, with D perhaps TRBD1 (6 bases). This CDR3 has 15 residues. Deletions cut 6 bases from V and 6 bases from J, with 15 bases between. Germline CDR1 MNHEY, CDR2 SVGEGT.

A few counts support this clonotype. The CDR3, as DNA: TGCGCCAGCAGCGCGGACAGCTTGAACTATGGCTACACCTTC. Translated: CASSADSLNYGYTF. V is TRBV5-1 and J is TRBJ1-2; a weak D match, TRBD1 (6 bases). There are 14 residues in the CDR3. The germline V gene encodes CDR1 SGHRS and CDR2 YFSETQ. The germline V and J ends were trimmed by 4 bases and 2 bases, with 12 bases remaining between them.

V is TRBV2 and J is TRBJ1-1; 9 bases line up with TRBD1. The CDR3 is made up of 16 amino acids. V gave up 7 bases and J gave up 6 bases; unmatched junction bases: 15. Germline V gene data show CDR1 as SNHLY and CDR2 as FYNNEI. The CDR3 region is CASTTRGNRGRAEAFF. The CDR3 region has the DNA TGTGCCAGCACAACGAGGGGAAACAGGGGGCGGGCTGAAGCTTTCTTT.

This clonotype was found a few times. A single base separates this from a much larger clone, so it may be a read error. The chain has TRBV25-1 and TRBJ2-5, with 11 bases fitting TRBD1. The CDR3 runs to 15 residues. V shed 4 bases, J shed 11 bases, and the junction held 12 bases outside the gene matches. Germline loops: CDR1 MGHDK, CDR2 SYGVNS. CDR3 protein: CASSGGTGGHNEQYF. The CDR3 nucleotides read TGTGCCAGCAGTGGGGGGACAGGGGGGCACAATGAGCAGTACTTC.

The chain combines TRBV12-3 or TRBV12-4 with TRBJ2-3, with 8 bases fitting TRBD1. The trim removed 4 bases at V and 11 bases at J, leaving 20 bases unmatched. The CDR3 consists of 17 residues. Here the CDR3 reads CASSSPSGTGPTDVQYF. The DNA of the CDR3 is TGTGCCAGCAGTTCCCCCTCAGGGACAGGACCCACAGATGTGCAGTATTTT.

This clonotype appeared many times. The CDR3 sequence: CASSQDIWAYTF. In DNA form, the CDR3 reads TGTGCCAGCAGCCAAGATATTTGGGCCTACACCTTC. The chain combines TRBV3-1 with TRBJ1-2; D gene ambiguous. The germline V gene encodes CDR1 LGHDT and CDR2 YNNKEL (reference sequence). V lost 0 bases to trimming and J lost 10 bases, with 9 bases between them. This CDR3 region has 12 residues.

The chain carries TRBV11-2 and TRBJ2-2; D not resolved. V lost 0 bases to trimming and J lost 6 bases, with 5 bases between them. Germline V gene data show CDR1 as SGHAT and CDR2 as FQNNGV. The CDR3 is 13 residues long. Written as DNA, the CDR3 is TGTGCCAGCAGCTTAGATAGGGCCGGGGAGCTGTTTTTT. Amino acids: CASSLDRAGELFF.

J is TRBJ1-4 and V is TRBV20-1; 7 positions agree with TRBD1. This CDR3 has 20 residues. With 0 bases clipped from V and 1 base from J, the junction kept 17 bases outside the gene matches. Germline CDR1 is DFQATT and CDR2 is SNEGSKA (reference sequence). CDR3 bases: TGCAGTGCTAGAGATAGCGGGGACAGCTCCTATCTTATAACTAATGAAAAACTGTTTTTT. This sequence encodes CSARDSGDSSYLITNEKLFF.

The CDR3: CASSQDYKGLAQHF. The CDR3 DNA is TGCGCCAGCAGCCAAGATTATAAGGGGCTAGCCCAGCATTTT. The chain joins TRBV4-3 to TRBJ1-5; TRBD1 is a possible D gene (5 bases). Germline CDR1 reads LGHNA; CDR2 reads YSLEER. The length of the CDR3 is 14 residues. Trimming removed 0 bases at V and 11 bases at J, with 14 bases between.

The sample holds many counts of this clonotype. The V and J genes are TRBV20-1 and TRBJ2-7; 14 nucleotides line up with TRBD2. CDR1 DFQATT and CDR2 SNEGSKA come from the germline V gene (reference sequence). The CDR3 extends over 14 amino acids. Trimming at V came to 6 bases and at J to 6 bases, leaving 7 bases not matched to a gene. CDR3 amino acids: CSAQTSGGAVEQYF. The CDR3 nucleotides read TGCAGTGCGCAGACTAGCGGGGGGGCGGTCGAGCAGTACTTC.

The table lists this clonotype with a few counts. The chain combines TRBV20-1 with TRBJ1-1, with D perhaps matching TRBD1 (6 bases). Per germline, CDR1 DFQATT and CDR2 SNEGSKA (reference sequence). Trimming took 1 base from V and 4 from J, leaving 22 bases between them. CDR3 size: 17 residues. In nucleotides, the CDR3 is TGCAGTGCTAGAGTCCGGGGGCCAGGGCAATCGGTCACTGAAGCTTTCTTT. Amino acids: CSARVRGPGQSVTEAFF.

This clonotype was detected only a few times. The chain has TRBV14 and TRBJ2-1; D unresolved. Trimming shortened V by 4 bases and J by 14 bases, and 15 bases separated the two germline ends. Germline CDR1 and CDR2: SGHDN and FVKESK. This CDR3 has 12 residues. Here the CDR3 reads CASSPTGYGEFF. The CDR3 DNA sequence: TGTGCCAGCAGCCCTACGGGTTATGGCGAGTTCTTC.

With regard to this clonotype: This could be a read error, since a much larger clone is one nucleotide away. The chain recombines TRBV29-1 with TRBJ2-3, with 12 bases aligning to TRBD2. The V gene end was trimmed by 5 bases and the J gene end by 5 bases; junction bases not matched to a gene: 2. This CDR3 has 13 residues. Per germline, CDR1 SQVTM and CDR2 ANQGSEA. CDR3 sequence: CSVRGLAGDTQYF. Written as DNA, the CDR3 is TGCAGCGTTCGGGGACTAGCGGGAGATACGCAGTATTTT.

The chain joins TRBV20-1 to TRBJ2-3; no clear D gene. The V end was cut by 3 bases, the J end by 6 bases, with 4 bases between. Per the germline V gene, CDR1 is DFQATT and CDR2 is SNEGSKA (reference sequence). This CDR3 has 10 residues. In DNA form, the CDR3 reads TGCAGTGCTAGTGGCGATACGCAGTATTTT. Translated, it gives CSASGDTQYF.

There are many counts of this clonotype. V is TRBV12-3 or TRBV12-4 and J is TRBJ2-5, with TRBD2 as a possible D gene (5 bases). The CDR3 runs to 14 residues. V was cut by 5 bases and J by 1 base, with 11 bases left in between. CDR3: CASSLSTTQETQYF. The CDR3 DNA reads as TGTGCCAGCAGTCTCTCGACTACCCAAGAGACCCAGTACTTC.

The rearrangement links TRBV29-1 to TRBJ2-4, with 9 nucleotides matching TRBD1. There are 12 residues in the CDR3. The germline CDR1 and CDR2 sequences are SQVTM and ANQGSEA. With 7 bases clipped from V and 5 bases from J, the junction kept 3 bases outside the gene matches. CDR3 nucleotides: TGCAGCGCTCGACAGGGGGAAAACATTCAGTACTTC. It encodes CSARQGENIQYF.

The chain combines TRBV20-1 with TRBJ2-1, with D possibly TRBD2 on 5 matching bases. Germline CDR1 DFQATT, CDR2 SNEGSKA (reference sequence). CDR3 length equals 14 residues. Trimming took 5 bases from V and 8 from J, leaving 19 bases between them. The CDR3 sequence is CSAGGLSGLDEQFF. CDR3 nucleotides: TGCAGTGCTGGAGGACTCTCGGGATTGGATGAGCAGTTCTTC.

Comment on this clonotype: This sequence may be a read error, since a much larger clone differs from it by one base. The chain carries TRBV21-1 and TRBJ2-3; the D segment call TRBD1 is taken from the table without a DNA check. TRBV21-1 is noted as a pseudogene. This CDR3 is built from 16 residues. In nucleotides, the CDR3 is TGTGCCAGCAGCGAGAAAGGGACCGTTCGCACAGATACGCAGTATTTT. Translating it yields CASSEKGTVRTDTQYF.

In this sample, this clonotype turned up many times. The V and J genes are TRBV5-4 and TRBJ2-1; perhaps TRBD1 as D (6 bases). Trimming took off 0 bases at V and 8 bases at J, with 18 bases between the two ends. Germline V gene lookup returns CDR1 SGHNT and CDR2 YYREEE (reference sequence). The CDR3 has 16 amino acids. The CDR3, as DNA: TGTGCCAGCAGCTTGGGGGTGACAGGCCGGGCCCATGAGCAGTTCTTC. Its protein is CASSLGVTGRAHEQFF.

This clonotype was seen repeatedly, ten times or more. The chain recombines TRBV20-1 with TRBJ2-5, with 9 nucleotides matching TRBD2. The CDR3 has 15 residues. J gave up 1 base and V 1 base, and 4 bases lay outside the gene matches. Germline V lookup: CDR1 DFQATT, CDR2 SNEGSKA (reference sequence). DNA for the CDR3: TGCAGTGCTAGAGGCGGGGGGGACGTCCAAGAGACCCAGTACTTC. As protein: CSARGGGDVQETQYF.

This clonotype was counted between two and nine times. The CDR3 DNA sequence: TGTGCCAGCAGCTCCGAAGCAGGCAGCTATGGCTACACCTTC. This codes for CASSSEAGSYGYTF. This chain uses TRBV3-1 with TRBJ1-2; the D is unclear. V lost 5 bases to trimming and J lost 4 bases, with 14 bases between them. CDR3 size: 14 residues. The germline CDR1 and CDR2 sequences are LGHDT and YNNKEL (reference sequence).

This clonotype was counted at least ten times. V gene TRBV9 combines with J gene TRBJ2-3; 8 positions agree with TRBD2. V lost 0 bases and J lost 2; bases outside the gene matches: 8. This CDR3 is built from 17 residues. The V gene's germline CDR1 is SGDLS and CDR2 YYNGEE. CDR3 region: CASSVELAGGITDTQYF. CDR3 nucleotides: TGTGCCAGCAGCGTAGAGCTTGCGGGAGGTATCACAGATACGCAGTATTTT.

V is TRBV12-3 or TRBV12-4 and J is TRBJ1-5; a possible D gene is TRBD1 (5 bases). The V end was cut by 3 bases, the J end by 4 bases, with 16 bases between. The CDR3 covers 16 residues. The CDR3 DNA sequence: TGTGCCAGCAGTTTCCAAACCGGGGGGTTTAATCAGCCCCAGCATTTT. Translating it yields CASSFQTGGFNQPQHF.

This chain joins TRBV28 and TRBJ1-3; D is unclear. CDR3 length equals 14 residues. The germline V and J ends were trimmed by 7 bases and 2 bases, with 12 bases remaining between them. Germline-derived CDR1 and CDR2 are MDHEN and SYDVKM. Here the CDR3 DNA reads TGTGCCAGCAACCATCCAGCTGCTGGAAACACCATATATTTT. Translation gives CASNHPAAGNTIYF.